This T cell receptor beta chain was captured in a study of T cells in Graves' hyperthyroidism and ophthalmopathy. The CDR3 length is 14 residues. The germline V gene has CDR1 MDHEN and CDR2 SYDVKM. The trim removed 7 bases at V and 2 bases at J, leaving 7 bases unmatched. The table lists this clonotype with a few counts. Antigen unknown. Study results and limitations: Expanded thyroid clonotypes (above 0.001) were mostly also found in blood.

TCR beta CDR3 regions were amplified from RNA. Primed by the HTBI set, a first-round RT-PCR was run on the TCR CDR3. MiXCR was run by TCRdb on the multiplex PCR reads, yielding one entry per CDR3 protein. The sample has about 520,000 distinct CDR3 sequences, approximately 25% seen once. The sequence derives from a woman aged 25-40 years with Graves' ophthalmopathy. V gene TRBV28 combines with J gene TRBJ2-7; TRBD1 matches 8 bases. The sequenced material came from blood. CDR3 sequence: CASIPGDRTYEQYF. In DNA, the CDR3 is TGTGCCAGCATCCCTGGGGACAGGACCTACGAGCAGTACTTC.